These T cell receptor beta chains were read from a single sample in a study of cytomegalovirus exposure and HLA in healthy donors. Clones were read by immunoSEQ multiplex PCR, and TCRdb kept only the in-frame ones, dropping some. The data contain under 150,000 clones, about 61% of them singletons. Sequencing was carried out using PBMCs. Receptor source: a woman in her thirties or forties in good health and CMV-seronegative. Both conserved end residues are part of each CDR3. Each record gives: D gene, clone size, J gene, V gene, CDR3 length, CDR3 DNA, CDR3 protein. The D gene is left open where the match is weak. Only part of the rows carry a size: once, few, many, or a class if the clone is expanded.

>-|-|TRBJ1-2|TRBV6-5|15
TGTGCCAGCAGTTACGATTGGTCACAGTACTATGGCTACACCTTC
CASSYDWSQYYGYTF
>-|-|TRBJ1-2|TRBV7-9|16
TGTGCCAGCAGCTCCTCGTTGCTAGCCAGTAACTATGGCTACACCTTC
CASSSSLLASNYGYTF
>TRBD2|-|TRBJ2-5|TRBV5-1|15
TGCGCCAGCAGCCGAGGGCTAGCGGGGCAAGAGACCCAGTACTTC
CASSRGLAGQETQYF
>TRBD1|once|TRBJ2-5|TRBV5-1|11
TGCGCCAGCAGCTCGGACAGGTTCCAGTACTTC
CASSSDRFQYF
>-|-|TRBJ1-2|TRBV6-5|12
TGTGCCAGCGCCCGCGGGGGGATCGGCTACACCTTC
CASARGGIGYTF
>TRBD1|-|TRBJ1-1|TRBV7-8|15
TGTGCCAGCAGCTTGTCTGGACAGGGAGACACTGAAGCTTTCTTT
CASSLSGQGDTEAFF
>TRBD1|-|TRBJ2-7|TRBV11-2|15
TGTGCCAGCAGCCCCTTAGGGGGCAGGGCCTACGAGCAGTACTTC
CASSPLGGRAYEQYF
>TRBD2|once|TRBJ2-3|TRBV7-2|14
TGTGCCAGCAGCTTAGGACTAGCCACAGATACGCAGTATTTT
CASSLGLATDTQYF
>-|-|TRBJ2-7|TRBV4-1|15
TGCGCCAGCAGCCAAGAGAGTCAGGCCTATGAGGAGCAGTACTTC
CASSQESQAYEEQYF
>TRBD1|-|TRBJ1-1|TRBV5-5|17
TGTGCCAGCAGCCTGCGGACAGGGGTAGGAAAGAACACTGAAGCTTTCTTT
CASSLRTGVGKNTEAFF
>TRBD1|-|TRBJ2-3|TRBV7-3|16
TGTGCCAGCAGCTCGGGACAGGGATACGGCACAGATACGCAGTATTTT
CASSSGQGYGTDTQYF
>-|-|TRBJ2-2|TRBV7-2|14
TGTGCCAGCAGCTTAGACAGGAACACCGGGGAGCTGTTTTTT
CASSLDRNTGELFF
>TRBD1|-|TRBJ2-5|TRBV4-3|16
TGCGCCAGCAGCCAAGTAGGCGCAGGGGGCCAAGAGACCCAGTACTTC
CASSQVGAGGQETQYF
>-|-|TRBJ1-4|TRBV27|13
TGTGCCAGTGGGGAGCACACTAATGAAAAACTGTTTTTT
CASGEHTNEKLFF
>-|few|TRBJ1-6|TRBV5-1|14
TGCGCCAGCAGCTTGGCAGGGATAGATTCACCCCTCCACTTT
CASSLAGIDSPLHF
>-|-|TRBJ1-5|TRBV6-6|14
TGTGCCAGCAGACAGGGTCTTAGCAATCAGCCCCAGCATTTT
CASRQGLSNQPQHF
>-|-|TRBJ2-5|TRBV2|14
TGTGCCAGCAGTGAAGTTGCAAGAGGCGGGACCCAGTACTTC
CASSEVARGGTQYF
>TRBD1|-|TRBJ1-1|TRBV9|15
TGTGCCAGCAGCGCAAACGTAGGACAGGGGGTTGAAGCTTTCTTT
CASSANVGQGVEAFF
>-|-|TRBJ1-6|TRBV19|16
TGTGCCAGTAGTACCTCAGGCTCTCCTTATAATTCACCCCTCCACTTT
CASSTSGSPYNSPLHF
>TRBD2|-|TRBJ2-1|TRBV9|15
TGTGCCAGCAGCAGGACTAGCGGGGGGCACAATGAGCAGTTCTTC
CASSRTSGGHNEQFF
>TRBD1|-|TRBJ1-2|TRBV10-3|16
TGTGCCATCAGTGAGAGACAGGGGGCTGGGGGCTATGGCTACACCTTC
CAISERQGAGGYGYTF
>-|-|TRBJ1-1|TRBV11-1|13
TGTGCCAGCAGCTTATTATCCGGAGGCGAAGCTTTCTTT
CASSLLSGGEAFF
>-|few|TRBJ1-1|TRBV5-1|15
TGCGCCAGCAGCTTGGATCGGGAGCCGAACACTGAAGCTTTCTTT
CASSLDREPNTEAFF
>TRBD1|-|TRBJ2-7|TRBV5-5|15
TGTGCCAGCAGCCCGGGACAGGGGGCGTGGAACGAGCAGTACTTC
CASSPGQGAWNEQYF
>-|few|TRBJ2-1|TRBV6-5|15
TGTGCCAGCAAGAGAGAGGTCGGGGTACACAATGAGCAGTTCTTC
CASKREVGVHNEQFF
>-|few|TRBJ1-6|TRBV27|15
TGTGCCAGCAGTTTAGGTGGGGGGTCCAATTCACCCCTCCACTTT
CASSLGGGSNSPLHF
>-|-|TRBJ2-3|TRBV5-8|16
TGTGCCAGCAGTTCACAGGGAGGGTTCCGCACAGATACGCAGTATTTT
CASSSQGGFRTDTQYF